A selection of T cell receptor beta chains follows, all from one sample in a study of blood T cell repertoires in COVID-19. Profiling relied on immunoSEQ multiplex PCR, and the TCRdb table lists in-frame clones only, not all of them. The sample consists of over 85,000 clones, 70% to 90% of them appearing once. The sample was peripheral blood. The source is a man aged 50-60 years with active COVID-19. The CDR3 runs from the conserved cysteine through the conserved F or W. A D gene is named only where the DNA matches it firmly. Some rows mark clone size as missing; the rest say once, few, many or name a class of expanded clone.

len: 15; d_gene: TRBD1; v_gene: TRBV5-1; abundance: NA; j_gene: TRBJ2-1; CDR3nt: TGCGCCAGCAGCTTGACTCAGGACAGGGTGAATGAGCAGTTCTTC; CDR3aa: CASSLTQDRVNEQFF
len: 13; d_gene: NA; v_gene: TRBV4-3; abundance: NA; j_gene: TRBJ1-2; CDR3nt: TGCGCCAGCAGCCAACGGACTGAGTATGGCTACACCTTC; CDR3aa: CASSQRTEYGYTF
len: 16; d_gene: TRBD2; v_gene: TRBV9; abundance: NA; j_gene: TRBJ2-2; CDR3nt: TGTGCCAGCAGCGTACTTGGGGGGGTCATACCCGGGGAGCTGTTTTTT; CDR3aa: CASSVLGGVIPGELFF
len: 15; d_gene: TRBD2; v_gene: TRBV11-2; abundance: once; j_gene: TRBJ2-1; CDR3nt: TGTGCCAGCAGCTTTGGGACTAGCGGGGGGGTTGAGCAGTTCTTC; CDR3aa: CASSFGTSGGVEQFF
len: 14; d_gene: TRBD1; v_gene: TRBV6-4; abundance: NA; j_gene: TRBJ1-1; CDR3nt: TGTGCCAGCAGTCCTACAGGGGGGAACACTGAAGCTTTCTTT; CDR3aa: CASSPTGGNTEAFF
len: 16; d_gene: TRBD2; v_gene: TRBV4-2; abundance: NA; j_gene: TRBJ2-5; CDR3nt: TGTGCCAGCAGCCAAGTAGCGGGGGGGCCTGGGGAGACCCAGTACTTC; CDR3aa: CASSQVAGGPGETQYF
len: 17; d_gene: TRBD1; v_gene: TRBV9; abundance: NA; j_gene: TRBJ2-2; CDR3nt: TGTGCCAGCAGCGTAGCTCGAGGGGGCGCGAACACCGGGGAGCTGTTTTTT; CDR3aa: CASSVARGGANTGELFF
len: 12; d_gene: TRBD1; v_gene: TRBV6-5; abundance: few; j_gene: TRBJ1-5; CDR3nt: TGTGCCAGCGTAGACAGGGGTCAGCCCCAGCATTTT; CDR3aa: CASVDRGQPQHF
len: 14; d_gene: TRBD2; v_gene: TRBV11-2; abundance: NA; j_gene: TRBJ2-7; CDR3nt: TGTGCCAGCAGCTACGGGGGGGCGCGCTACGAGCAGTACTTC; CDR3aa: CASSYGGARYEQYF
len: 13; d_gene: TRBD1; v_gene: TRBV15; abundance: NA; j_gene: TRBJ1-2; CDR3nt: TGTGCCACCAGTCCGGACAGGAACTATGGCTACACCTTC; CDR3aa: CATSPDRNYGYTF
len: 13; d_gene: TRBD1; v_gene: TRBV19; abundance: NA; j_gene: TRBJ2-3; CDR3nt: TGTGCCAGTAGGGACAGGGGTACGGATACGCAGTATTTT; CDR3aa: CASRDRGTDTQYF
len: 11; d_gene: NA; v_gene: TRBV12-3/TRBV12-4; abundance: NA; j_gene: TRBJ1-1; CDR3nt: TGTGCCAGCAGTTTAGGGGGCGTGGCTTTCTTT; CDR3aa: CASSLGGVAFF
len: 14; d_gene: NA; v_gene: TRBV4-2; abundance: once; j_gene: TRBJ1-4; CDR3nt: TGTGCCAGCAGCCAAGCAGGACAAGAAGAAAAACTGTTTTTT; CDR3aa: CASSQAGQEEKLFF
len: 15; d_gene: NA; v_gene: TRBV10-3; abundance: NA; j_gene: TRBJ2-1; CDR3nt: TGTGCCATCAGTTGGACAGAGTCCTCCTACAATGAGCAGTTCTTC; CDR3aa: CAISWTESSYNEQFF
len: 13; d_gene: TRBD2; v_gene: TRBV30; abundance: once; j_gene: TRBJ2-5; CDR3nt: TGTGCCTCCTCTCTAGCGGGGGGCGAGACCCAGTACTTC; CDR3aa: CASSLAGGETQYF
len: 15; d_gene: TRBD1; v_gene: TRBV7-2; abundance: NA; j_gene: TRBJ2-5; CDR3nt: TGTGCCAGCAGCTTAGTGATAGGGGGCTATGGGACCCAGTACTTC; CDR3aa: CASSLVIGGYGTQYF
len: 16; d_gene: NA; v_gene: TRBV3-1/TRBV3-2; abundance: NA; j_gene: TRBJ1-3; CDR3nt: TGTGCCAGCAGCCAATTAGGACGGACGGAGGGGAACACCATATATTTT; CDR3aa: CASSQLGRTEGNTIYF
len: 14; d_gene: TRBD1; v_gene: TRBV11-2; abundance: NA; j_gene: TRBJ1-2; CDR3nt: TGTGCCAGCAGCTTAGAGGGGACAGTCTATGGCTACACCTTC; CDR3aa: CASSLEGTVYGYTF
len: 14; d_gene: NA; v_gene: TRBV4-1; abundance: NA; j_gene: TRBJ1-2; CDR3nt: TGCGCCAGCAGCCAACCAAAACAGAGCTATGGCTACACCTTC; CDR3aa: CASSQPKQSYGYTF
len: 19; d_gene: TRBD2; v_gene: TRBV3-1/TRBV3-2; abundance: NA; j_gene: TRBJ2-2; CDR3nt: TGTGCCAGCAGCCAAGAAGGCACTAGCGGGGGGCTTGGTACCGGGGAGCTGTTTTTT; CDR3aa: CASSQEGTSGGLGTGELFF
len: 13; d_gene: NA; v_gene: TRBV5-1; abundance: NA; j_gene: TRBJ2-7; CDR3nt: TGCGCCAGCAGCTTGGAAACCGGGTTCGAGCAGTACTTC; CDR3aa: CASSLETGFEQYF
len: 15; d_gene: NA; v_gene: TRBV19; abundance: NA; j_gene: TRBJ1-1; CDR3nt: TGTGCCAGTAGTAGGGCAGGGGCCATGAACACTGAAGCTTTCTTT; CDR3aa: CASSRAGAMNTEAFF
len: 12; d_gene: TRBD1; v_gene: TRBV4-1; abundance: NA; j_gene: TRBJ2-1; CDR3nt: TGCGCCAGCAGGGACAGGTACAATGAGCAGTTCTTC; CDR3aa: CASRDRYNEQFF
len: 16; d_gene: NA; v_gene: TRBV11-3; abundance: NA; j_gene: TRBJ2-5; CDR3nt: TGTGCCAGCAGCTGTAGCGTCATGGTTGCGCAAGAGACCCAGTACTTC; CDR3aa: CASSCSVMVAQETQYF
len: 14; d_gene: NA; v_gene: TRBV6-6; abundance: NA; j_gene: TRBJ2-7; CDR3nt: TGTGCCAGCAGCCTCGGTCGTAGGGGATACGAGCAGTACTTC; CDR3aa: CASSLGRRGYEQYF
len: 15; d_gene: NA; v_gene: TRBV5-1; abundance: once; j_gene: TRBJ2-7; CDR3nt: TGCGCCAGCAGCTCATCAGGGGCGCAAACCTACGAGCAGTACTTC; CDR3aa: CASSSSGAQTYEQYF
len: 13; d_gene: TRBD1; v_gene: TRBV24-1; abundance: NA; j_gene: TRBJ1-5; CDR3nt: TGTGCCACCAGTGGGGGGACAGGTCAGCCCCAGCATTTT; CDR3aa: CATSGGTGQPQHF
len: 18; d_gene: TRBD1; v_gene: TRBV5-5; abundance: NA; j_gene: TRBJ1-2; CDR3nt: TGTGCCAGCAGCCCACAAGGGGTACGCAGGGGGCCGGACTATGGCTACACCTTC; CDR3aa: CASSPQGVRRGPDYGYTF
len: 13; d_gene: TRBD1; v_gene: TRBV25-1; abundance: NA; j_gene: TRBJ1-5; CDR3nt: TGTGCCAGCAATGACAGGGTCGATCAGCCCCAGCATTTT; CDR3aa: CASNDRVDQPQHF
len: 15; d_gene: TRBD2; v_gene: TRBV9; abundance: NA; j_gene: TRBJ2-5; CDR3nt: TGTGCCAGCAGCGCGACGACTAGCGGGATAGAGACCCAGTACTTC; CDR3aa: CASSATTSGIETQYF